A selection of T cell receptor beta chains follows, all from one sample in a study of tumor and adjacent non-tumor tissue in lung cancer. TCRdb re-called the multiplex PCR reads through MiXCR, storing one row per CDR3 protein. The table has 81,000 or so distinct CDR3 sequences, more than 80% seen once. The specimen was distant non-tumor lung tissue. The receptors come from a man between 60 and 75 years old with non-small cell lung cancer. The CDR3 runs from the conserved cysteine through the conserved F or W.

j_call: TRBJ2-1
v_call: TRBV29-1
cdr3_aa: CSLKGNREGPYNEQFF

j_call: TRBJ2-1
v_call: TRBV6-1
cdr3_aa: CASSDRRLTGQGDEQFF

j_call: TRBJ2-7
v_call: TRBV5-1
cdr3_aa: CASSLDHGSAYEQYF

j_call: TRBJ2-7
v_call: TRBV6-2/TRBV6-3
cdr3_aa: CASKTGTVGFYEQNF

j_call: TRBJ2-3
v_call: TRBV11-3
cdr3_aa: CASSLALGGGDTEYF

j_call: TRBJ2-6
v_call: TRBV6-5
cdr3_aa: CASGLAGARSGAKVLTF

j_call: TRBJ2-1
v_call: TRBV20-1
cdr3_aa: CSANPLRVDNEQFF

j_call: TRBJ2-5
v_call: TRBV29-1
cdr3_aa: CSVAAFVETPYF

j_call: TRBJ2-3
v_call: TRBV11-3
cdr3_aa: CASSFESGVSSTDTQYF

j_call: TRBJ2-1
v_call: TRBV11-2
cdr3_aa: CASSPGASIRNEQFF

j_call: TRBJ1-6
v_call: TRBV6-5
cdr3_aa: CASSYSREKALHF

j_call: TRBJ2-7
v_call: TRBV11-1
cdr3_aa: CISNRTSGTADEQYF

j_call: TRBJ1-6
v_call: TRBV5-6
cdr3_aa: CASSLLFGSYNSPVHF

j_call: TRBJ2-1
v_call: TRBV20-1
cdr3_aa: CSARGLNSYNEQFF

j_call: TRBJ2-2
v_call: TRBV6-5
cdr3_aa: CASKRQGARELFF

j_call: TRBJ2-3
v_call: TRBV11-1
cdr3_aa: CANSLPYDTQYF

j_call: TRBJ2-1
v_call: TRBV6-1
cdr3_aa: CASSNAAGGHNEQFF

j_call: TRBJ2-1
v_call: TRBV9
cdr3_aa: CASSVEVRLGDGNEQFF

j_call: TRBJ1-1
v_call: TRBV7-9
cdr3_aa: CASTLEGSLRTEAFF

j_call: TRBJ2-1
v_call: TRBV6-1
cdr3_aa: CVSSELGPGAVDEQFF

j_call: TRBJ2-2
v_call: TRBV11-3
cdr3_aa: CTTSSRGAVGYRAGELLF

j_call: TRBJ1-5
v_call: TRBV12-3/TRBV12-4
cdr3_aa: CASNPLGTGSNQPQHF

j_call: TRBJ2-6
v_call: TRBV4-3
cdr3_aa: CASSREAVSVANVPTF

j_call: TRBJ2-1
v_call: TRBV29-1
cdr3_aa: CSVVMLIQLDNELFF

j_call: TRBJ2-3
v_call: TRBV29-1
cdr3_aa: CGARGSEALIGTQYF

j_call: TRBJ2-3
v_call: TRBV12-3/TRBV12-4
cdr3_aa: CAGTSGGTTSADTQYF

j_call: TRBJ2-7
v_call: TRBV5-4
cdr3_aa: CASSVSMGVVGEQYF

j_call: TRBJ1-6
v_call: TRBV5-6
cdr3_aa: CACTRNYNSPLHF

j_call: TRBJ2-7
v_call: TRBV5-4
cdr3_aa: CASSRQQGATYEQCF

j_call: TRBJ1-6
v_call: TRBV6-1
cdr3_aa: CASTPGDSSYNSPLHF

j_call: TRBJ2-3
v_call: TRBV11-2
cdr3_aa: CVSSRGVDWRTDTQYF

j_call: TRBJ1-1
v_call: TRBV6-1
cdr3_aa: CASGEDRADIEVFF

j_call: TRBJ1-4
v_call: TRBV20-1
cdr3_aa: CSAKGANEKLLF

j_call: TRBJ2-3
v_call: TRBV11-2
cdr3_aa: CVSSRIAGSGTDTQYF

j_call: TRBJ2-6
v_call: TRBV11-2
cdr3_aa: CSSSLVPKDRPSGANDLTF

j_call: TRBJ2-6
v_call: TRBV6-5
cdr3_aa: CASSLARASFEANVLTF

j_call: TRBJ1-5
v_call: TRBV30
cdr3_aa: CAWSGHGQGSQSQHF

j_call: TRBJ2-5
v_call: TRBV5-5
cdr3_aa: CASSSCRAVETQYF

j_call: TRBJ2-2
v_call: TRBV6-1
cdr3_aa: CASSFRGRGTGELFF

j_call: TRBJ2-7
v_call: TRBV6-1
cdr3_aa: CTSSESAGGLAGSYEQYF

j_call: TRBJ2-3
v_call: TRBV6-5
cdr3_aa: CASNYASGGPRDTQYF